These 28 T cell receptor beta chains came from one sample sequenced in a study of blood T cell repertoires in COVID-19. Sequencing was performed with immunoSEQ multiplex PCR; in TCRdb, only in-frame clones are kept and a portion is missing. The table includes about 200,000 clones, around 80% detected once. The source material was PBMCs or T cells enriched from blood (not recorded which). These receptors were collected from a woman between 40 and 50 years old with acute COVID-19.

V usage is TRBV5-4 and J usage is TRBJ1-2; 9 bases fit TRBD1. This CDR3 is built from 15 residues. Germline V gives CDR1 SGHNT, CDR2 YYREEE (reference sequence). V dropped 1 base and J dropped 3; count of bases not matched to a gene: 4. The CDR3 spells CASSLSTGGDYGYTF. Here the CDR3 DNA reads TGTGCCAGCAGCTTGAGTACAGGGGGCGACTATGGCTACACCTTC.

CDR3 protein: CASSLDAYSPLHF. CDR3 DNA: TGTGCCAGCAGCTTAGACGCGTATTCACCCCTCCACTTT. The V gene is TRBV11-2, the J gene TRBJ1-6; D gene uncertain. Germline lookup yields CDR1 SGHAT and CDR2 FQNNGV. Trimming removed 0 bases at V and 8 bases at J, with 5 bases between. The CDR3 is made up of 13 amino acids.

This chain uses TRBV7-8 with TRBJ1-6, with D tentatively TRBD1 (5 bases). Germline CDR1 and CDR2: SGHVS and FQNEAQ. V was trimmed by 6 bases and J by 7 bases, leaving 16 bases between them. This CDR3 spans 15 amino acids. CDR3 DNA sequence: TGTGCCAGCAGGTCCCTCGGGGGGGACAATTCACCCCTCCACTTT. Translated, it gives CASRSLGGDNSPLHF.

The chain uses TRBV5-1 and TRBJ2-1, with a weak D call TRBD2 (6 bases). The CDR3 is 16 amino acids. CDR1 SGHRS and CDR2 YFSETQ come from the germline V gene. The V gene lost 0 bases and the J gene lost 6 bases, with 16 bases spanning the gap. The CDR3 loop is CASSLVGAGRSNEQFF. The DNA for the CDR3 is TGCGCCAGCAGCTTGGTAGGGGCGGGGCGCTCCAATGAGCAGTTCTTC. Together with reference TRBV5-1 and TRBJ2-1, the CDR3 gives the full variable domain: KAGVTQTPRYLIKTRGQQVTLSCSPISGHRSVSWYQQTPGQGLQFLFEYFSETQRNKGNFPGRFSGRQFSNSRSEMNVSTLELGDSALYLCASSLVGAGRSNEQFFGPGTRLTVL.

The chain combines TRBV2 with TRBJ1-1; 8 bases fit TRBD1. Germline lookup yields CDR1 SNHLY and CDR2 FYNNEI. The CDR3 covers 19 residues. V dropped 4 bases and J dropped 4; count of bases not matched to a gene: 20. CDR3 DNA sequence: TGTGCCAGCAGTGTCAGACCGGGACAGGAGTTCCTCGAGGGCACTGAAGCTTTCTTT. Amino acid sequence: CASSVRPGQEFLEGTEAFF. The whole variable domain, filled in from reference TRBV2 and TRBJ1-1, reads EPEVTQTPSHQVTQMGQEVILRCVPISNHLYFYWYRQILGQKVEFLVSFYNNEISEKSEIFDDQFSVERPDGSNFTLKIRSTKLEDSAMYFCASSVRPGQEFLEGTEAFFGQGTRLTVV.

The chain couples TRBV3-1 (or the pseudogene TRBV3-2) to TRBJ2-6; D not certain. This CDR3 contains 15 residues. V dropped 2 bases and J dropped 0 bases, with 5 bases sitting between them. Per germline, CDR1 LGHDT and CDR2 YNNKEL (reference sequence). CDR3 amino acids: CASSQMASGANVLTF. CDR3 nucleotides: TGTGCCAGCAGCCAAATGGCCTCTGGGGCCAACGTCCTGACTTTC.

V gene TRBV3-1 (or the pseudogene TRBV3-2) combines with J gene TRBJ1-3, with TRBD1 identical over 8 bases. From germline, CDR1 is LGHDT and CDR2 YNNKEL (reference sequence). The CDR3 has 13 residues. V shed 2 bases, J shed 7 bases, and the junction held 1 base outside the gene matches. In DNA, the CDR3 is TGTGCCAGCAGCCAAACAGGGGGGAACACCATATATTTT. Its translation: CASSQTGGNTIYF.

The chain uses TRBV5-4 and TRBJ2-5, with a possible D match to TRBD1 (6 bases). The V end lost 4 bases, the J end lost 1 base, and 17 bases lay between the germline ends. The CDR3 is 16 residues long. Germline-derived CDR1 and CDR2 are SGHNT and YYREEE (reference sequence). This CDR3 is CASSLKAGDPQETQYF. The DNA of the CDR3 is TGTGCCAGCAGCCTGAAAGCAGGGGATCCCCAAGAGACCCAGTACTTC. The entire variable domain, with the rest obtained from reference TRBV5-4 and TRBJ2-5, is as follows: ETGVTQSPTHLIKTRGQQVTLRCSSQSGHNTVSWYQQALGQGPQFIFQYYREEENGRGNFPPRFSGLQFPNYSSELNVNALELDDSALYLCASSLKAGDPQETQYFGPGTRLLVL.

This chain connects TRBV6-2 or TRBV6-3 to TRBJ1-2, with D maybe TRBD1 (5 bases). The CDR3 has 15 amino acids. V lost 4 bases and J lost 6, with 18 bases in between. CDR1 is MNHEY and CDR2 is SVGEGT in the germline V gene. The CDR3 spells CASSLSSGQLNGYTF. DNA of the CDR3: TGTGCCAGCAGTTTATCATCAGGGCAGTTGAATGGCTACACCTTC.

This clone was seen more than once but under ten times. The rearrangement uses TRBV6-1 and TRBJ2-3; TRBD2 aligns across 12 bases. Germline V gives CDR1 MNHNS, CDR2 SASEGT. V lost 3 bases, J lost 4 bases, and 2 bases stayed unmatched. The CDR3 contains 15 residues. CDR3 sequence: CASSDRLAGADTQYF. The DNA for the CDR3 is TGTGCCAGCAGTGACAGACTAGCGGGAGCAGATACGCAGTATTTT.

This chain links TRBV7-6 with TRBJ2-6, with TRBD1 matching over 8 bases. The V gene end was trimmed by 2 bases and the J gene end by 5 bases; junction bases not matched to a gene: 5. Germline CDR1 is SGHVS and CDR2 is FNYEAQ. The CDR3 has 16 amino acids. This chain's CDR3 is CASSLQGARRANVLTF. Written as DNA, the CDR3 is TGTGCCAGCAGCTTACAGGGGGCGCGGAGGGCCAACGTCCTGACTTTC.

This clone was seen only a few times. This chain connects TRBV25-1 to TRBJ1-4, with TRBD1 matching over 9 bases. V was clipped by 6 bases and J by 7 bases; unmatched bases: 3. Germline values: CDR1 MGHDK, CDR2 SYGVNS. CDR3 length: 13 residues. CDR3 in DNA: TGTGCCAGCAGGGTACAGGGGGCTGAAAAACTGTTTTTT. Encoded protein: CASRVQGAEKLFF.

A single count supports this clone. The V call is TRBV3-1 (or the pseudogene TRBV3-2), the J call TRBJ2-3; D is perhaps TRBD2 (6 bases). There are 14 residues in the CDR3. CDR1 is LGHDT, CDR2 YNNKEL, per germline (reference sequence). V lost 0 bases, J lost 6 bases, and 10 bases lay in between. The CDR3 coding sequence is TGTGCCAGCAGCCAAGACCAGGGAGGTGATACGCAGTATTTT. Encoded protein: CASSQDQGGDTQYF.

The chain uses TRBV30 and TRBJ2-7, with TRBD1 matching 7 bases. This CDR3 has 14 amino acids. Losses at the gene ends were 4 bases for V and 4 bases for J; bases not matched to a gene: 10. Looked up from germline, CDR1 is GTSNPN and CDR2 is SVGIG (reference sequence). As DNA, the CDR3 is TGTGCCTGGAACCTAGGGACAGACCAATACGAGCAGTACTTC. As protein: CAWNLGTDQYEQYF.

V gene TRBV24-1 combines with J gene TRBJ2-5, with TRBD1 matching over 8 bases. With V trimmed by 4 bases and J by 2 bases, 2 bases remained unmatched. CDR1 KGHDR and CDR2 SFDVKD come from the germline V gene. The CDR3 runs 14 residues. CDR3 nucleotide sequence: TGTGCCACCAGTGACCGGGACAGGCAAGAGACCCAGTACTTC. It is translated as CATSDRDRQETQYF.

The CDR3 DNA is TGTGCCAGCAGCAAAACAGGGGGCACTGAAGCTTTCTTT. The encoded protein is CASSKTGGTEAFF. This chain links TRBV14 with TRBJ1-1; TRBD1 agrees at 8 bases. Per germline, CDR1 SGHDN and CDR2 FVKESK. Unmatched junction bases numbered 3, after V lost 5 bases and J lost 4 bases. The CDR3 totals 13 residues.

The rearrangement uses TRBV24-1 and TRBJ2-5; 10 bases are a match to TRBD1. This CDR3 comprises 15 residues. V lost 10 bases and J lost 4; bases outside the gene matches: 11. Germline V lookup: CDR1 KGHDR, CDR2 SFDVKD. As DNA, the CDR3 is TGTGCCACTAGGCCGGGGACAGGGGTAGGAGAGACCCAGTACTTC. Translation gives CATRPGTGVGETQYF.

V and J are TRBV6-5 and TRBJ1-5; a weak D match, TRBD1 (6 bases). With 6 bases removed from V and 9 bases from J, the gap between germline ends came to 21 bases. Germline CDR1 reads MNHEY; CDR2 reads SVGAGI. This CDR3 has 15 amino acids. The CDR3 sequence is CASRPRQAQEGPQHF. DNA of the CDR3: TGTGCCAGCAGGCCCAGACAGGCTCAAGAGGGGCCCCAGCATTTT.

This chain uses TRBV18 with TRBJ1-6, with D possibly TRBD1 on 5 matching bases. CDR1 and CDR2 (germline): KGHSH, LQKENI. CDR3 length: 15 residues. V dropped 3 bases and J dropped 7 bases, with 13 bases sitting between them. CDR3 sequence: CASSPQGLGNSPLHF. CDR3 nucleotide sequence: TGTGCCAGCTCACCTCAGGGTTTGGGGAATTCACCCCTCCACTTT.

Here the CDR3 DNA reads TGCGCCAGCAGCGGTAACAGGGGTTTTGGTGAGACCCAGTACTTC. This encodes CASSGNRGFGETQYF. The rearrangement uses TRBV5-1 and TRBJ2-5; 7 bases are shared with TRBD1. The V segment lost 4 bases and the J segment 5 bases; nucleotides outside the gene matches: 11. There are 15 residues in the CDR3. Germline V gives CDR1 SGHRS, CDR2 YFSETQ.

A single count supports this clone. Here the CDR3 DNA reads TGTGCCATCAGATCAGCGGGGGCGAACACCGGGGAGCTGTTTTTT. This translates into CAIRSAGANTGELFF. V is TRBV10-3 and J is TRBJ2-2, with TRBD2 matching over 8 bases. Trimming removed 6 bases from V and 0 bases from J; junction bases left unmatched: 3. The CDR3 has 15 residues. Germline CDR1 and CDR2: ENHRY and SYGVKD.

The V and J genes are TRBV19 and TRBJ2-2, with D hard to call. The germline V gene encodes CDR1 LNHDA and CDR2 SQIVND (reference sequence). The CDR3 covers 13 residues. V shed 6 bases and J shed 6 bases, with 11 bases lying between them. CDR3 amino acids: CASSQSVAGELFF. The CDR3 nucleotides read TGTGCCAGTAGCCAATCGGTAGCCGGGGAGCTGTTTTTT.

The genes are TRBV9 and TRBJ1-1, with 10 bases that match TRBD1. Germline lookup yields CDR1 SGDLS and CDR2 YYNGEE. The V gene end was trimmed by 4 bases and the J gene end by 3 bases; junction bases not matched to a gene: 3. This CDR3 region has 14 residues. The chain's CDR3 is CASSPGQGYTEAFF. As DNA, the CDR3 is TGTGCCAGCAGCCCGGGACAGGGGTACACTGAAGCTTTCTTT.

In its sample, this clone was seen a few times. The CDR3 nucleotides read TGTGCCATCAGTGTCCACCCCCAGGGGGCAGGGGAGACCCAGTACTTC. This translates into CAISVHPQGAGETQYF. This chain joins TRBV10-3 and TRBJ2-5, with 8 bases matching TRBD1. This CDR3 is 16 amino acids long. The ends lost 4 bases at V and 5 bases at J; junction bases unmatched: 12. The germline gives CDR1 ENHRY, CDR2 SYGVKD.

This rearrangement joins TRBV18 to TRBJ1-5; possible D gene TRBD1, 5 bases. Between the trimmed V and J ends, which lost 3 bases and 7 bases, there was a span of 13 bases. This CDR3 has 14 amino acids. Per the germline V gene, CDR1 is KGHSH and CDR2 is LQKENI. CDR3 in amino acids: CASSPIGGEQPQHF. The CDR3 bases are TGTGCCAGCTCACCGATTGGGGGGGAGCAGCCCCAGCATTTT.

This clone was observed a few times. V and J are TRBV15 and TRBJ1-5; D remains unclear. V was shortened by 1 base and J by 5 bases, with 9 bases between the two germline ends. This CDR3 comprises 14 residues. Germline V gene lookup returns CDR1 LNHNV and CDR2 YYDKDF (reference sequence). The CDR3, as DNA: TGTGCCACCAGCAGAGGAGGAGAAGATCAGCCCCAGCATTTT. Its translation: CATSRGGEDQPQHF.

This chain links TRBV27 with TRBJ1-5, with D possibly being TRBD1 (5 bases). V gave up 6 bases and J gave up 4 bases, with 13 bases separating them. Germline V gene data show CDR1 as MNHEY and CDR2 as SMNVEV (reference sequence). The length of the CDR3 is 14 residues. CDR3 nucleotide sequence: TGTGCCAGCAGGCGGGGGAGGTGGAATCAGCCCCAGCATTTT. Translation: CASRRGRWNQPQHF.

The V call is TRBV2, the J call TRBJ2-5; TRBD2 might be the D (5 bases). The CDR3 has 14 amino acids. Trimming cost V 9 bases and J 5 bases, with 19 bases left between them. Per the germline V gene, CDR1 is SNHLY and CDR2 is FYNNEI. The CDR3 sequence is CASLAGGSAETQYF. The CDR3 DNA is TGTGCCAGTCTCGCGGGTGGGTCAGCTGAGACCCAGTACTTC.